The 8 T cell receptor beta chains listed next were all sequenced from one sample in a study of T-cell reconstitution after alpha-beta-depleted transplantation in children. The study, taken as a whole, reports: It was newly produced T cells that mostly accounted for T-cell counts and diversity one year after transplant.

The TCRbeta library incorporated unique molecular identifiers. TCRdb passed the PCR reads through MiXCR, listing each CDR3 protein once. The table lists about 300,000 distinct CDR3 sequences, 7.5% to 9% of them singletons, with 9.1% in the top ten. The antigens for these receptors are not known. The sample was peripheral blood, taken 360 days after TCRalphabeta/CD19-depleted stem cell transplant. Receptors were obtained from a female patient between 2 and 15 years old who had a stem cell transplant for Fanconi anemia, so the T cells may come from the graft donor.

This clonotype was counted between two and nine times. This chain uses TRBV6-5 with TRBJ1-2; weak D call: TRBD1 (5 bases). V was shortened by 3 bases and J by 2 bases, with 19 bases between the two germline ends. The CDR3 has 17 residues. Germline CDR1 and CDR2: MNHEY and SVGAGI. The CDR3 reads CASSYAWGLVGNYGYTF. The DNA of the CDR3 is TGTGCCAGCAGTTATGCATGGGGGTTAGTGGGCAACTATGGCTACACCTTC.

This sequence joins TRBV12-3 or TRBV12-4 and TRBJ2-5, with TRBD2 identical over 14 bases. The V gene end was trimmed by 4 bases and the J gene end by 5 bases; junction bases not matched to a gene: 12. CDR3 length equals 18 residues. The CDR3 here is CASSSRRLAGGPRETQYF. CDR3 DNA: TGTGCCAGCAGTTCCCGGAGACTAGCGGGGGGGCCTAGGGAGACCCAGTACTTC.

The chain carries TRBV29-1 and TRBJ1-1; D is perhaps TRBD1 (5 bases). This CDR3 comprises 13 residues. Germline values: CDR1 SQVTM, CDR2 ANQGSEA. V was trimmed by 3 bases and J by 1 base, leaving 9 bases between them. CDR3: CSVDGGRNTEAFF. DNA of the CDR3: TGCAGCGTTGACGGGGGAAGGAACACTGAAGCTTTCTTT.

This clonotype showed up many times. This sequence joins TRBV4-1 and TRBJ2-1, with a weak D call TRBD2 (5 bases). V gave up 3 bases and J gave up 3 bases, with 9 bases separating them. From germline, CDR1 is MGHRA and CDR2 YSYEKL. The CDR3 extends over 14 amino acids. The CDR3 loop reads CASSQEDYYNEQFF. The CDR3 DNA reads TGCGCCAGCAGCCAGGAAGACTACTACAATGAGCAGTTCTTC.

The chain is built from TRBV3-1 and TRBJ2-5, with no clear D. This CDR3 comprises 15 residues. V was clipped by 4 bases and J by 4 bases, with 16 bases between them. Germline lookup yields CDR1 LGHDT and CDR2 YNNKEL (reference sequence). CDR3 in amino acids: CASSPNWPPLETQYF. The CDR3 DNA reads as TGTGCCAGCAGCCCCAACTGGCCTCCTCTAGAGACCCAGTACTTC.

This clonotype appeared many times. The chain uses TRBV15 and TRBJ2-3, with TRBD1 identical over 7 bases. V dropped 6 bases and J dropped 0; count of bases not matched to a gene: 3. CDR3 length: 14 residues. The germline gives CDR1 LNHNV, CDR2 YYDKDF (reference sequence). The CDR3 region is CATSKGQSTDTQYF. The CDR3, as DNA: TGTGCCACCAGTAAGGGACAGAGCACAGATACGCAGTATTTT.

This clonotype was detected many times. The CDR3 reads CSASRGFWNNEQFF. CDR3 nucleotide sequence: TGCAGTGCTAGCAGGGGGTTTTGGAACAATGAGCAGTTCTTC. J is TRBJ2-1 and V is TRBV20-1; 7 bases are a match to TRBD1. The CDR3 loop spans 14 amino acids. Germline CDR1 and CDR2: DFQATT and SNEGSKA (reference sequence). With V trimmed by 3 bases and J by 5 bases, 7 bases remained unmatched.

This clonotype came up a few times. The CDR3 nucleotides are TGCGCCAGCAGCCAACTGGCTAGCGGGGGGGTAACACAAGAGACCCAGTACTTC. This sequence encodes CASSQLASGGVTQETQYF. This rearrangement joins TRBV4-3 to TRBJ2-5; the match to TRBD2 covers 12 bases. After removal of 2 bases from V and 2 bases from J, the junction contained 9 bases not matched to a gene. This CDR3 has 18 amino acids. CDR1 LGHNA and CDR2 YSLEER come from the germline V gene.